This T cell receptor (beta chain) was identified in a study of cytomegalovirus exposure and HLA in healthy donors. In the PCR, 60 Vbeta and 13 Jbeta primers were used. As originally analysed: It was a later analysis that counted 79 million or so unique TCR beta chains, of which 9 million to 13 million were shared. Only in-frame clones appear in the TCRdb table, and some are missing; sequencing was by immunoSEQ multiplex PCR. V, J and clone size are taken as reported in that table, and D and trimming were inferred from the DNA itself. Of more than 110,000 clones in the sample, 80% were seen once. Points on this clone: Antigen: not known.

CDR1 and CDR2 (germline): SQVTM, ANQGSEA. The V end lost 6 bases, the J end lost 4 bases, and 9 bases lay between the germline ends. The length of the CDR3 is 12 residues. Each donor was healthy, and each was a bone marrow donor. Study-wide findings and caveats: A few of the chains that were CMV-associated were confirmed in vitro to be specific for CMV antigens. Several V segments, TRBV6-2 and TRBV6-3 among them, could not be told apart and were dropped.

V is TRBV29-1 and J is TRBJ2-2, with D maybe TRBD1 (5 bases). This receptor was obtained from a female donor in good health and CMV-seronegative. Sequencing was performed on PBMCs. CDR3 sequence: CSVYTGTGELFF. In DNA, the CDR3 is TGCAGCGTCTATACAGGCACCGGGGAGCTGTTTTTT.